The text below deals with one T cell receptor beta chain. The sample belongs to a study of blood T cell repertoires in COVID-19. Per the authors' pipeline: The assay estimated nucleated cells by amplifying reference gene primers. Assay: immunoSEQ multiplex PCR; the TCRdb copy retains only in-frame clones and omits some. From that table come the V and J calls and clone size; the DNA was used to work out D and trimming. The table shows about 89,000 clones, with about 85% occurring only once. The CDR3 totals 15 residues. V lost 0 bases to trimming and J lost 4 bases, with 10 bases between them. The germline CDR1 and CDR2 sequences are MNHEY and SMNVEV (reference sequence).

This receptor was identified in a male donor with acute or convalescent COVID-19. Input material: peripheral blood. This chain uses TRBV27 with TRBJ1-5, with D possibly matching TRBD1 (5 bases). CDR3 nucleotides: TGTGCCAGCAGTTTATCATGGGGGGGTAATCAGCCCCAGCATTTT. As protein: CASSLSWGGNQPQHF.